Below are 10 T cell receptor beta chains sequenced from a single sample in a study of T cell clonotyping in hematopoietic cell transplantation. Time point: recipient sample about 28 days before transplant, after cytoreduction. Assay: immunoSEQ multiplex PCR; the TCRdb copy retains only in-frame clones and omits some. The table includes more than 25,000 clones, 90% to 95% detected once. Material: peripheral blood mononuclear cells, obtained before stem cell transplant. These receptors all come from a man aged 45-65 years with acute myeloid leukemia. Some clones in this sample may be carry-over from other donors' samples.

The CDR3 DNA reads TGTGCCAGTAGTATGGAGAGGAGGGACACTGAAGCTTTCTTT. Protein product: CASSMERRDTEAFF. V usage is TRBV19 and J usage is TRBJ1-1; D is unclear. Germline lookup yields CDR1 LNHDA and CDR2 SQIVND (reference sequence). Deletions cut 3 bases from V and 3 bases from J, with 11 bases between. The CDR3 loop spans 14 amino acids.

V gene TRBV28 combines with J gene TRBJ2-2; D might be TRBD1 or TRBD2, each matching 7 bases. V was shortened by 6 bases and J by 5 bases, with 19 bases between the two germline ends. Germline CDR1 is MDHEN and CDR2 is SYDVKM. This CDR3 has 16 residues. As DNA, the CDR3 is TGTGCCAGCAGCCCCAGGGGGAGGGGGCTAACCGGGGAGCTGTTTTTT. Its translation is CASSPRGRGLTGELFF.

V and J are TRBV10-3 and TRBJ1-5; 9 bases align to TRBD1. The germline V gene encodes CDR1 ENHRY and CDR2 SYGVKD. The J segment lost 5 bases and the V segment lost 8 bases, leaving 10 bases of the junction unmatched. This CDR3 is 15 amino acids long. In DNA form, the CDR3 reads TGTGCCATCGGGGGTAGGGGACAGGGCGATCAGCCCCAGCATTTT. Amino acids: CAIGGRGQGDQPQHF.

The chain is built from TRBV11-1 and TRBJ1-1; D remains unclear. CDR1 is SGHAT and CDR2 is FQDESV in the germline V gene (reference sequence). The CDR3 has 16 residues. V dropped 5 bases and J dropped 3 bases, with 19 bases sitting between them. The CDR3 bases are TGTGCCAGCAGCAGCCTTTTGGGCGCATGGCACACTGAAGCTTTCTTT. Amino acids: CASSSLLGAWHTEAFF.

The V call is TRBV7-9, the J call TRBJ2-1; 11 bases align to TRBD2. Germline lookup yields CDR1 SEHNR and CDR2 FQNEAQ (reference sequence). The CDR3 contains 17 residues. Trimming at V came to 5 bases and at J to 1 base, leaving 7 bases not matched to a gene. CDR3 region: CASSPLAGGPSYNEQFF. Here the CDR3 DNA reads TGTGCCAGCAGCCCTTTAGCGGGAGGGCCGTCCTACAATGAGCAGTTCTTC.

This chain links TRBV7-9 with TRBJ1-1; D gene ambiguous. V shed 2 bases and J shed 2 bases, with 6 bases lying between them. Germline loops: CDR1 SEHNR, CDR2 FQNEAQ (reference sequence). The CDR3 spans 13 residues. The CDR3 DNA follows: TGTGCCAGCAGCTTATCCGGTAACACTGAAGCTTTCTTT. Amino acid sequence: CASSLSGNTEAFF.

This sequence joins TRBV4-1 and TRBJ1-4; D gene ambiguous. Germline CDR1 is MGHRA and CDR2 is YSYEKL. V shed 4 bases and J shed 0 bases, with 12 bases lying between them. The CDR3 is 16 residues long. The CDR3 protein is CASSPKWTATNEKLFF. CDR3 in DNA: TGCGCCAGCAGCCCCAAGTGGACCGCAACTAATGAAAAACTGTTTTTT.

The V call is TRBV27, the J call TRBJ1-6; 8 bases line up with TRBD1. The CDR3 runs 15 residues. Germline trimming cut 4 bases from V and 10 bases from J; bases unmatched to any gene: 9. Germline V gene lookup returns CDR1 MNHEY and CDR2 SMNVEV (reference sequence). CDR3 nucleotides: TGTGCCAGCAGTTGGTCGGCAGGGGGCGGCTCACCCCTCCACTTT. The encoded protein is CASSWSAGGGSPLHF.

The chain uses TRBV6-5 and TRBJ2-3; D uncertain. Trimming left V 0 bases short and J 2 bases short, with 12 bases between. Germline CDR1 is MNHEY and CDR2 is SVGAGI. CDR3 size: 16 residues. The CDR3 here is CASSYSLQTLTDTQYF. CDR3 nucleotides: TGTGCCAGCAGTTACTCGTTACAGACACTCACAGATACGCAGTATTTT.

This clone was found a few times. The CDR3 coding sequence is TGCGCCAGCAGCGTCCCGACAGGGAGTAGGGATACGCAGTATTTT. Protein sequence: CASSVPTGSRDTQYF. This chain uses TRBV5-1 with TRBJ2-3; 7 bases fit TRBD1. Trimming at V came to 4 bases and at J to 6 bases, leaving 11 bases not matched to a gene. CDR1 is SGHRS and CDR2 is YFSETQ in the germline V gene. This CDR3 is 15 amino acids long. Together with reference TRBV5-1 and TRBJ2-3, the CDR3 gives the full variable domain: KAGVTQTPRYLIKTRGQQVTLSCSPISGHRSVSWYQQTPGQGLQFLFEYFSETQRNKGNFPGRFSGRQFSNSRSEMNVSTLELGDSALYLCASSVPTGSRDTQYFGPGTRLTVL.